This T cell receptor (beta chain) was identified during a study of CD8 T cells in ankylosing spondylitis. Broader study findings: In peripheral blood, disease-linked CD8+ clones occurred at relatively low frequencies. There was reportedly significant enrichment of clones that were disease-linked in matched ankylosing spondylitis synovial fluid.

TCRdb called the 5' RACE reads again in MiXCR, with one record for every CDR3 protein. The sample consists of about 240,000 distinct CDR3 sequences, roughly 10% of them appearing once. In the case of this clonotype: The antigen is undetermined.

The specimen sequenced was blood, either unsorted or a sorted T cell fraction (not recorded which). This receptor was obtained from a male donor with ankylosing spondylitis or in good health (not recorded which).

In nucleotides, the CDR3 is TGTGCCATGGGAATAGGGGCCGGAGAGACCCAGTACTTC. Its protein is CAMGIGAGETQYF. The chain links TRBV10-3 to TRBJ2-5; perhaps TRBD1 as D (5 bases). Germline assignment: CDR1 ENHRY and CDR2 SYGVKD. The CDR3 is 13 residues long. The V gene lost 9 bases and the J gene lost 4 bases, with 15 bases spanning the gap.